A single sample is the source of the 18 T cell receptor beta chains below, sequenced in a study of blood T cell repertoires in COVID-19. Clones were read by immunoSEQ multiplex PCR, and TCRdb kept only the in-frame ones, dropping some. The table lists 210,000 or so clones, about 85% of them singletons. The specimen sequenced was peripheral blood. Every receptor here comes from a woman of 80 years or more with active or convalescent COVID-19.

This chain uses TRBV6-5 with TRBJ2-3; D gene uncertain. From germline, CDR1 is MNHEY and CDR2 SVGAGI. The CDR3 extends over 11 amino acids. V was shortened by 7 bases and J by 6 bases, with 8 bases between the two germline ends. CDR3 protein: CASNMADTQYF. CDR3 DNA sequence: TGTGCCAGCAACATGGCTGATACGCAGTATTTT.

The chain combines TRBV5-6 with TRBJ2-3; TRBD2 is a possible D gene (6 bases). V was clipped by 1 base and J by 1 base, with 13 bases between them. The germline V gene has CDR1 SGHDT and CDR2 YYEEEE. This CDR3 is built from 16 residues. The CDR3 here is CASSLISGARTDTQYF. The CDR3 DNA follows: TGTGCCAGCAGCTTGATTAGCGGAGCTCGCACAGATACGCAGTATTTT.

CDR3 bases: TGTGCCAGCAGCTTGGGAGGGGGAATCAATGGCTACACCTTC. Its translation: CASSLGGGINGYTF. The chain couples TRBV5-6 to TRBJ1-2, with D tentatively TRBD1 (6 bases). CDR1 and CDR2 from the germline V gene are SGHDT and YYEEEE. The CDR3 runs to 14 residues. The germline V and J ends were trimmed by 0 bases and 6 bases, with 12 bases remaining between them.

The V call is TRBV10-3, the J call TRBJ2-1, with TRBD2 identical over 8 bases. The CDR3 runs to 14 residues. CDR1 is ENHRY and CDR2 is SYGVKD in the germline V gene. J was trimmed by 2 bases and V by 6 bases; bases with no gene match: 3. Written as DNA, the CDR3 is TGTGCCATCAGGCCGGGAGGGCCCTACAATGAGCAGTTCTTC. As protein: CAIRPGGPYNEQFF.

J is TRBJ1-1 and V is TRBV14; D not resolved. Per the germline V gene, CDR1 is SGHDN and CDR2 is FVKESK. The V and J ends lost 1 base and 5 bases respectively, with 5 bases between them. This CDR3 is 12 amino acids long. CDR3 bases: TGTGCCAGCAGCCAAGCGGGTACTGAAGCTTTCTTT. Protein product: CASSQAGTEAFF.

This CDR3 is CASSLGDRRIEAFF. DNA for the CDR3: TGCGCCAGCAGCTTGGGGGACAGGCGGATTGAAGCTTTCTTT. This chain connects TRBV5-1 to TRBJ1-1; 8 bases map to TRBD1. The CDR3 is 14 amino acids. Germline CDR1 reads SGHRS; CDR2 reads YFSETQ. V lost 0 bases and J lost 7; bases outside the gene matches: 5. The variable domain in full, completed from reference TRBV5-1 and TRBJ1-1, reads KAGVTQTPRYLIKTRGQQVTLSCSPISGHRSVSWYQQTPGQGLQFLFEYFSETQRNKGNFPGRFSGRQFSNSRSEMNVSTLELGDSALYLCASSLGDRRIEAFFGQGTRLTVV.

This chain links TRBV4-1 with TRBJ1-5, with 9 bases matching TRBD1. Germline CDR1 is MGHRA and CDR2 is YSYEKL. J lost 5 bases, V lost 1 base, and 15 bases had no gene match. The CDR3 loop spans 19 amino acids. The CDR3 DNA is TGCGCCAGCAGCCAAGCCGTTCTAGTCCGGGACAGGGAGGATCAGCCCCAGCATTTT. Amino acid sequence: CASSQAVLVRDREDQPQHF.

This clone was seen only a few times. This chain uses TRBV5-1 with TRBJ2-7; the D is unclear. Trimming pared 2 bases from V and 0 bases from J, leaving 3 bases between. CDR3 length equals 12 residues. Germline loops: CDR1 SGHRS, CDR2 YFSETQ. In nucleotides, the CDR3 is TGCGCCAGCAGCTTTAACTCCTACGAGCAGTACTTC. Translating gives CASSFNSYEQYF. Based on the CDR3 plus reference TRBV5-1 and TRBJ2-7, the full variable domain is KAGVTQTPRYLIKTRGQQVTLSCSPISGHRSVSWYQQTPGQGLQFLFEYFSETQRNKGNFPGRFSGRQFSNSRSEMNVSTLELGDSALYLCASSFNSYEQYFGPGTRLTVT.

V usage is TRBV11-2 and J usage is TRBJ2-7; D is perhaps TRBD1 (5 bases). Trimming pared 4 bases from V and 2 bases from J, leaving 15 bases between. CDR3 size: 15 residues. Germline V gene data show CDR1 as SGHAT and CDR2 as FQNNGV. The CDR3 DNA sequence: TGTGCCAGCAGCTCCCCGCAGGGATCAGCCTACGAGCAGTACTTC. Translation gives CASSSPQGSAYEQYF. The variable domain in full, with the rest retrieved from reference TRBV11-2 and TRBJ2-7, is EAGVAQSPRYKIIEKRQSVAFWCNPISGHATLYWYQQILGQGPKLLIQFQNNGVVDDSQLPKDRFSAERLKGVDSTLKIQPAKLEDSAVYLCASSSPQGSAYEQYFGPGTRLTVT.

V usage is TRBV6-1 and J usage is TRBJ1-6; 8 bases are a match to TRBD1. J was trimmed by 8 bases and V by 2 bases; bases with no gene match: 8. In germline, CDR1 is MNHNS, CDR2 SASEGT. The CDR3 totals 16 residues. The DNA of the CDR3 is TGTGCCAGCAGTGAACAGGGGGCGAGGGTGGATTCACCCCTCCACTTT. Translated: CASSEQGARVDSPLHF.

The CDR3, as DNA: TGTGCCAGCAGTTCCGCTGCCAGGGGTGGCTACACCTTC. Translation gives CASSSAARGGYTF. The chain recombines TRBV27 with TRBJ1-2; D is perhaps TRBD1 (6 bases). Trimming stripped 4 bases from V and 7 bases from J, with 13 bases between. The CDR3 runs to 13 residues. The germline V gene encodes CDR1 MNHEY and CDR2 SMNVEV (reference sequence).

This chain links TRBV29-1 with TRBJ1-6; 7 bases map to TRBD1. V shed 4 bases, J shed 8 bases, and the junction held 5 bases outside the gene matches. Germline V lookup: CDR1 SQVTM, CDR2 ANQGSEA. The CDR3 runs 13 residues. The CDR3 DNA reads as TGCAGCGTTGGGACAGGTCGGGATTCACCCCTCCACTTT. Protein: CSVGTGRDSPLHF.

V gene TRBV14 combines with J gene TRBJ2-7; D is ambiguous. V lost 0 bases and J 1 base, leaving 7 bases between the germline ends. Germline V CDR1 and CDR2: SGHDN, FVKESK. CDR3 length: 14 residues. The DNA for the CDR3 is TGTGCCAGCAGCCAAGATCGAGGATCCTACGAGCAGTACTTC. This encodes CASSQDRGSYEQYF.

The chain is built from TRBV4-2 and TRBJ2-1, with 11 bases identical to TRBD2. There are 17 residues in the CDR3. Germline V lookup: CDR1 LGHNA, CDR2 YNFKEQ. V lost 1 base, J lost 12 bases, and 14 bases stayed unmatched. CDR3 DNA sequence: TGTGCCAGCAGCCAAGGTCGACTAGCGGGATGGGGGGTTGGGCAGTTCTTC. Its protein product is CASSQGRLAGWGVGQFF.

J is TRBJ1-1 and V is TRBV5-1, with 7 bases fitting TRBD1. The CDR3 is made up of 15 amino acids. Germline values: CDR1 SGHRS, CDR2 YFSETQ. V lost 3 bases and J lost 5; bases outside the gene matches: 10. The CDR3 is CASSWGTVRGTEAFF. The CDR3, as DNA: TGCGCCAGCAGCTGGGGGACAGTAAGGGGTACTGAAGCTTTCTTT.

The chain is built from TRBV11-2 and TRBJ2-5; D not resolved. The CDR3 extends over 12 amino acids. V was clipped by 4 bases and J by 2 bases, with 5 bases between them. Germline CDR1 and CDR2: SGHAT and FQNNGV. CDR3 residues: CASSSQQETQYF. Here the CDR3 DNA reads TGTGCCAGCAGCTCCCAACAAGAGACCCAGTACTTC.

A few counts support this clone. V is TRBV6-2 or TRBV6-3 and J is TRBJ2-3; D remains ambiguous. Germline CDR1 MNHEY, CDR2 SVGEGT. CDR3 length: 16 residues. The germline V and J ends were trimmed by 2 bases and 6 bases, with 18 bases remaining between them. The CDR3 here is CASSYPRYLPMDTQYF. The CDR3 coding sequence is TGTGCCAGCAGTTACCCCCGGTACCTCCCGATGGATACGCAGTATTTT.

This clone has just one count. This sequence joins TRBV21-1 and TRBJ2-3; the listed D gene, TRBD2, was not tested against the DNA. TRBV21-1 is an annotated pseudogene. This CDR3 is built from 16 residues. The DNA of the CDR3 is TGTGCCAGCAGCCAACGCCGGGGGAGGAGGACAGATACGCAGTATTTT. Its protein is CASSQRRGRRTDTQYF.